The rows below give T cell receptor beta chains drawn from one sample of a study of shared clonotypes between healthy human individuals. This table comes from immunoSEQ multiplex PCR, and its TCRdb copy is limited to in-frame clones, with some not included. The sample yields approximately 740,000 clones, around 72% seen once. Sequenced: memory CD4+ T cells sorted from blood. Receptors were obtained from a woman in her twenties or thirties in good health. The CDR3 runs from the conserved cysteine through the conserved F or W. Each record gives: D gene, V gene, clone size, J gene, CDR3 protein, CDR3 DNA. D genes are given only for firm matches. Clone size appears in some rows only: once, few, many, or a class for an expanded clone.

>-|TRBV5-1|-|TRBJ2-2
CASSLAAGRVTGELFF
TGCGCCAGCAGCTTGGCCGCGGGGCGGGTAACCGGGGAGCTGTTTTTT
>-|TRBV19|-|TRBJ2-7
CASSIGGPGGYEQYF
TGTGCCAGTAGTATAGGAGGACCGGGTGGCTACGAGCAGTACTTC
>-|TRBV28|-|TRBJ2-1
CASTPRQGNEQFF
TGTGCCAGCACCCCTCGGCAGGGCAATGAGCAGTTCTTC
>-|TRBV6-6|few|TRBJ2-1
CASSYDGDNEQFF
TGTGCCAGCAGTTACGACGGAGACAATGAGCAGTTCTTC
>TRBD2|TRBV6-1|-|TRBJ2-3
CASSEALGTSGSRLYF
TGTGCCAGCAGTGAAGCCTTAGGAACTAGCGGGAGCCGGCTGTATTTT
>-|TRBV6-1|-|TRBJ1-2
CASSDSVNYGYTF
TGTGCCAGCAGTGATTCGGTTAACTATGGCTACACCTTC
>-|TRBV25-1|-|TRBJ1-1
CASSESDGNTEAFF
TGTGCCAGCAGTGAAAGCGACGGTAACACTGAAGCTTTCTTT
>-|TRBV30|-|TRBJ2-7
CAWRVGSYEQYF
TGTGCCTGGAGGGTTGGCTCCTACGAGCAGTACTTC
>-|TRBV7-9|-|TRBJ2-1
CASRIVGTDNEQFF
TGTGCCAGCAGGATCGTAGGGACGGACAATGAGCAGTTCTTC
>TRBD2|TRBV11-2|-|TRBJ2-3
CASSLAGREDTQYF
TGTGCCAGCAGCTTAGCCGGGAGGGAAGATACGCAGTATTTT
>TRBD2|TRBV28|-|TRBJ2-2
CASSLGLAGATGELFF
TGTGCCAGCAGTTTAGGGCTAGCGGGGGCCACCGGGGAGCTGTTTTTT